This entry lists 15 T cell receptor beta chains sequenced from one sample in a study of cytomegalovirus exposure and HLA in healthy donors. Amplification used 60 Vbeta primers and 13 Jbeta primers. Sequenced by immunoSEQ multiplex PCR; TCRdb stores in-frame clones only, minus some. The sample includes 130,000 to 150,000 clones, almost 80% of them seen just once. Input material: PBMCs. The receptors come from a male donor in good health and CMV-seronegative.

This chain joins TRBV2 and TRBJ1-2; TRBD1 matches at 7 bases. Per the germline V gene, CDR1 is SNHLY and CDR2 is FYNNEI. V was clipped by 3 bases and J by 4 bases; unmatched bases: 5. This CDR3 contains 14 residues. CDR3 in amino acids: CASSEGTEPYGYTF. CDR3 DNA: TGTGCCAGCAGTGAGGGGACAGAGCCCTATGGCTACACCTTC.

This chain links TRBV27 with TRBJ1-1, with a possible D match to TRBD1 (5 bases). The length of the CDR3 is 13 residues. CDR1 is MNHEY and CDR2 is SMNVEV in the germline V gene (reference sequence). V was trimmed by 6 bases and J by 1 base, leaving 9 bases between them. CDR3 DNA: TGTGCCAGCAGACTAAGGGGGAACACTGAAGCTTTCTTT. Amino acid sequence: CASRLRGNTEAFF.

The chain links TRBV6-1 to TRBJ2-1; 8 bases are shared with TRBD1. The CDR3 consists of 15 residues. Germline V gene data show CDR1 as MNHNS and CDR2 as SASEGT. Trimming at V came to 1 base and at J to 6 bases, leaving 5 bases not matched to a gene. Here the CDR3 reads CASSEGDRFFNEQFF. CDR3 nucleotide sequence: TGTGCCAGCAGTGAAGGGGACAGGTTTTTCAATGAGCAGTTCTTC.

The chain recombines TRBV30 with TRBJ2-5, with 8 bases identical to TRBD2. V lost 3 bases, J lost 4 bases, and 13 bases stayed unmatched. The CDR3 sequence is 16 residues long. Germline CDR1 and CDR2: GTSNPN and SVGIG (reference sequence). CDR3 region: CAWRRIRGGSPETQYF. In nucleotides, the CDR3 is TGTGCCTGGAGACGTATCCGCGGGGGGTCCCCAGAGACCCAGTACTTC.

V gene TRBV28 combines with J gene TRBJ1-5; D is perhaps TRBD1 (5 bases). CDR1 and CDR2 from the germline V gene are MDHEN and SYDVKM. The CDR3 has 14 amino acids. V was trimmed by 8 bases and J by 2 bases, leaving 13 bases between them. The CDR3 spells CASLRSQGNQPQHF. DNA of the CDR3: TGTGCCAGCCTGCGCTCACAGGGCAATCAGCCCCAGCATTTT.

V usage is TRBV11-3 and J usage is TRBJ2-3, with TRBD1 matching 7 bases. Germline V CDR1 and CDR2: SGHNT, YENEEA. V shed 4 bases and J 2 bases; nucleotides not matched to a gene: 6. The CDR3 is 15 amino acids. The CDR3 protein is CASSSRTGYTDTQYF. The CDR3 region has the DNA TGTGCCAGCAGCTCCCGGACAGGATACACAGATACGCAGTATTTT.

This clone has more than one count but fewer than ten. The chain links TRBV9 to TRBJ2-3; 10 bases match TRBD2. The CDR3 covers 16 residues. Germline V gene data show CDR1 as SGDLS and CDR2 as YYNGEE. Germline trimming cut 4 bases from V and 8 bases from J; bases unmatched to any gene: 13. The DNA for the CDR3 is TGTGCCAGCAGCCCCCGACTAGCGGGTGCCCCCATTACGCAGTATTTT. Protein product: CASSPRLAGAPITQYF.

This chain links TRBV15 with TRBJ1-2, with D uncertain. With 1 base removed from V and 0 bases from J, the gap between germline ends came to 9 bases. The CDR3 consists of 15 residues. CDR1 and CDR2 from the germline V gene are LNHNV and YYDKDF (reference sequence). The CDR3 sequence: CATSRGVGTNYGYTF. For the CDR3, the DNA is TGTGCCACCAGCAGAGGGGTCGGGACTAACTATGGCTACACCTTC.

This chain joins TRBV7-2 and TRBJ2-5; D may be TRBD1 (6 bases). CDR1 is SGHTA and CDR2 is FQGNSA in the germline V gene. V lost 1 base and J 3 bases, leaving 6 bases between the germline ends. CDR3 length: 13 residues. CDR3 in amino acids: CASSLDREETQYF. CDR3 sequence (DNA): TGTGCCAGCAGCTTAGACAGGGAAGAGACCCAGTACTTC. Supplemented by reference TRBV7-2 and TRBJ2-5, the full variable domain reads GAGVSQSPSNKVTEKGKDVELRCDPISGHTALYWYRQSLGQGLEFLIYFQGNSAPDKSGLPSDRFSAERTGGSVSTLTIQRTQQEDSAVYLCASSLDREETQYFGPGTRLLVL.

V gene TRBV27 combines with J gene TRBJ1-5; D unresolved. This CDR3 is 14 amino acids long. Germline V gene lookup returns CDR1 MNHEY and CDR2 SMNVEV (reference sequence). V was cut by 4 bases and J by 2 bases, with 9 bases left in between. The DNA of the CDR3 is TGTGCCAGCAGTTCAATAGTTGGCAATCAGCCCCAGCATTTT. Protein sequence: CASSSIVGNQPQHF.

This rearrangement joins TRBV29-1 to TRBJ1-5, with D possibly being TRBD1 (5 bases). This CDR3 spans 13 amino acids. CDR1 and CDR2 (germline): SQVTM, ANQGSEA. The V end lost 4 bases, the J end lost 3 bases, and 10 bases lay between the germline ends. The CDR3 nucleotides are TGCAGCGTTGTAAAGGGGTTCAATCAGCCCCAGCATTTT. Protein product: CSVVKGFNQPQHF.

V gene TRBV5-4 combines with J gene TRBJ2-2, with TRBD1 matching over 7 bases. The CDR3 spans 16 residues. Looked up from germline, CDR1 is SGHNT and CDR2 is YYREEE (reference sequence). Germline trimming cut 3 bases from V and 2 bases from J; bases unmatched to any gene: 7. The CDR3: CASSSPDRANTGELFF. Written as DNA, the CDR3 is TGTGCCAGCAGCTCCCCCGACAGGGCCAACACCGGGGAGCTGTTTTTT.

The chain has TRBV5-6 and TRBJ1-6, with TRBD1 as a possible D gene (5 bases). Trimming removed 1 base at V and 7 bases at J, with 9 bases between. This CDR3 is 14 amino acids long. Germline-derived CDR1 and CDR2 are SGHDT and YYEEEE. CDR3 bases: TGTGCCAGCAGCTTGTCAGGGAGGAATTCACCCCTCCACTTT. It yields the protein CASSLSGRNSPLHF.

The CDR3 is CASSLEGRGDTQYF. DNA for the CDR3: TGTGCCAGCAGCTTAGAGGGGCGTGGGGATACGCAGTATTTT. The rearrangement joins TRBV11-3 to TRBJ2-3, with D maybe TRBD1 (5 bases). The CDR3 has 14 amino acids. V lost 0 bases to trimming and J lost 6 bases, with 10 bases between them. Germline V gene sequence: CDR1 SGHNT, CDR2 YENEEA.

The genes are TRBV29-1 and TRBJ1-4, with 7 bases fitting TRBD1. This CDR3 region has 11 residues. Germline V gene data show CDR1 as SQVTM and CDR2 as ANQGSEA. After removal of 7 bases from V and 8 bases from J, the junction contained 4 bases not matched to a gene. The CDR3 DNA sequence: TGCAGCGCAAGACAGGGCGAAAAACTGTTTTTT. It specifies CSARQGEKLFF.